The 26 T cell receptor beta chains presented below share a single source sample, sequenced in a study of blood T cell repertoires in COVID-19. Sequencing was performed with immunoSEQ multiplex PCR; in TCRdb, only in-frame clones are kept and a portion is missing. The repertoire holds 90,000 to 120,000 clones, with 65% to 80% as singletons. The specimen sequenced was peripheral blood. These receptors were taken from a man aged 65-85 years with acute or convalescent COVID-19.

The V gene is TRBV5-1, the J gene TRBJ2-1, with D perhaps TRBD1 (5 bases). The CDR3 spans 17 residues. Deletions cut 6 bases from V and 0 bases from J, with 19 bases between. Germline CDR1 SGHRS, CDR2 YFSETQ. CDR3 in DNA: TGCGCCAGCACCAGCCTGGGCCAGGGAAGCTCCTACAATGAGCAGTTCTTC. Its protein is CASTSLGQGSSYNEQFF.

V usage is TRBV13 and J usage is TRBJ2-1; 7 bases match TRBD1. This CDR3 comprises 17 residues. Germline V CDR1 and CDR2: PRHDT, FYEKMQ (reference sequence). V trimming: 5 bases; J trimming: 4 bases; junction bases outside the gene matches: 14. CDR3 residues: CASSPQRGPDLYNEQFF. Here the CDR3 DNA reads TGTGCCAGCAGCCCCCAAAGGGGGCCGGACTTATACAATGAGCAGTTCTTC.

The V and J genes are TRBV14 and TRBJ1-2; the match to TRBD1 covers 7 bases. This CDR3 region has 14 residues. Germline CDR1 is SGHDN and CDR2 is FVKESK. V lost 6 bases to trimming and J lost 5 bases; unmatched junction nucleotides: 9. The CDR3: CASSPRTGKYGYTF. CDR3 DNA sequence: TGTGCCAGCAGTCCCAGGACAGGAAAATATGGCTACACCTTC.

The chain uses TRBV20-1 and TRBJ2-7; D gene ambiguous. The CDR3 is 13 residues long. The V gene lost 3 bases and the J gene lost 6 bases, with 15 bases spanning the gap. Germline V lookup: CDR1 DFQATT, CDR2 SNEGSKA (reference sequence). The CDR3 reads CSASLTVEAEQYF. The CDR3, as DNA: TGCAGTGCTAGTTTGACGGTTGAGGCCGAGCAGTACTTC.

This sequence joins TRBV3-1 (or the pseudogene TRBV3-2) and TRBJ1-6, with a weak D call TRBD1 (6 bases). CDR3 length equals 12 residues. Per the germline V gene, CDR1 is LGHDT and CDR2 is YNNKEL (reference sequence). V gave up 3 bases and J gave up 16 bases, with 13 bases separating them. The CDR3, as DNA: TGTGCCAGCAGCCATAGTCAGGGGCTTCTCCACTTT. Protein: CASSHSQGLLHF.

This clone was picked up a small number of times. The chain is built from TRBV3-1 (or the pseudogene TRBV3-2) and TRBJ2-7; TRBD2 is a possible D gene (5 bases). CDR3 length: 11 amino acids. Trimming removed 8 bases from V and 3 bases from J, with 8 bases in between. CDR1 is LGHDT and CDR2 is YNNKEL in the germline V gene (reference sequence). In DNA, the CDR3 is TGTGCCAGCGATCGGGGCTACGAGCAGTACTTC. Translating gives CASDRGYEQYF.

This chain joins TRBV5-8 and TRBJ2-3, with D uncertain. This CDR3 spans 15 amino acids. Trimming cost V 0 bases and J 0 bases, with 8 bases left between them. Germline V gene sequence: CDR1 SGHTS, CDR2 YDEGEE. CDR3 protein: CASSLGRISTDTQYF. The CDR3 nucleotides read TGTGCCAGCAGCTTGGGCAGGATTAGCACAGATACGCAGTATTTT.

The chain links TRBV3-1 (or the pseudogene TRBV3-2) to TRBJ2-1; D is possibly TRBD1 (6 bases). The CDR3 sequence is 12 residues long. Germline lookup yields CDR1 LGHDT and CDR2 YNNKEL (reference sequence). Trimming removed 0 bases from V and 15 bases from J, with 12 bases in between. CDR3 loop: CASSQDRGFRFF. CDR3 sequence (DNA): TGTGCCAGCAGCCAAGATAGGGGGTTTCGGTTCTTC.

V usage is TRBV6-5 and J usage is TRBJ1-1; 10 positions agree with TRBD1. J was trimmed by 2 bases and V by 4 bases; bases with no gene match: 4. The germline CDR1 and CDR2 sequences are MNHEY and SVGAGI. CDR3 size: 15 residues. The CDR3 nucleotides are TGTGCCAGCAGTTCCCTGACAGGGGGCAACACTGAAGCTTTCTTT. It encodes CASSSLTGGNTEAFF.

V is TRBV19 and J is TRBJ1-2; 8 bases fit TRBD1. The CDR3 contains 14 residues. Germline CDR1 reads LNHDA; CDR2 reads SQIVND (reference sequence). Germline trimming cut 4 bases from V and 2 bases from J; bases unmatched to any gene: 3. CDR3 region: CASSRGQGNYGYTF. The CDR3 region has the DNA TGTGCCAGTAGTAGAGGACAGGGAAACTATGGCTACACCTTC.

The chain is built from TRBV18 and TRBJ2-5; 10 nucleotides agree with TRBD2. The V gene's germline CDR1 is KGHSH and CDR2 LQKENI. CDR3 length: 15 amino acids. The V and J ends lost 2 bases and 1 base, in that order; junction bases with no gene match: 1. The CDR3 here is CASSPTSGIQETQYF. As DNA, the CDR3 is TGTGCCAGCTCACCAACTAGCGGGATCCAAGAGACCCAGTACTTC.

Regarding this clone: Other DNA sequences in the sample encode the same CDR3. The chain employs TRBV2 and TRBJ1-1, with 7 bases fitting TRBD1. J gave up 1 base and V 1 base, and 0 bases lay outside the gene matches. Germline V CDR1 and CDR2: SNHLY, FYNNEI. This CDR3 has 14 amino acids. CDR3 protein: CASSEDRGNTEAFF. Here the CDR3 DNA reads TGTGCCAGCAGTGAAGACAGGGGGAACACTGAAGCTTTCTTT.

This clone was counted a single time. The genes are TRBV10-1 and TRBJ2-5, with D possibly TRBD1 on 5 matching bases. The DNA end favors TRBJ2-7, so the J call may be wrong. The CDR3 loop spans 14 amino acids. CDR1 WNHNN and CDR2 SYGVQD come from the germline V gene (reference sequence). CDR3 nucleotides: TGCGCCAGCAGTGAGTACAGGAGCTCCTACGAGCAGTACTTC. Its translation: CASSEYRSSYEQYF.

CDR3 nucleotide sequence: TGTGCCAGCAGCCGCGGACAGGGGGTCAGTCAAGAGACCCAGTACTTC. Translating it yields CASSRGQGVSQETQYF. V gene TRBV3-1 (or the pseudogene TRBV3-2) combines with J gene TRBJ2-5, with 10 bases matching TRBD1. Germline values: CDR1 LGHDT, CDR2 YNNKEL (reference sequence). The CDR3 has 16 amino acids. Trimming cost V 4 bases and J 2 bases; bases outside gene matches: 7.

This clone has just one count. The chain employs TRBV3-1 (or the pseudogene TRBV3-2) and TRBJ1-1; D possibly corresponds to TRBD1 (6 bases). The germline gives CDR1 LGHDT, CDR2 YNNKEL (reference sequence). V was pared by 0 bases and J by 7 bases, with 9 bases between. The CDR3 sequence is 13 residues long. CDR3 sequence: CASSQEGAFEAFF. The CDR3, as DNA: TGTGCCAGCAGCCAAGAGGGGGCTTTTGAAGCTTTCTTT.

The chain recombines TRBV14 with TRBJ2-7, with TRBD2 identical over 14 bases. The trim removed 4 bases at V and 0 bases at J, leaving 2 bases unmatched. Germline-derived CDR1 and CDR2 are SGHDN and FVKESK. The CDR3 covers 16 residues. CDR3 coding DNA: TGTGCCAGCAGCCGACTAGCGGGGGGGAGCTCCTACGAGCAGTACTTC. This sequence encodes CASSRLAGGSSYEQYF.

The genes are TRBV10-3 and TRBJ2-7; 9 nucleotides line up with TRBD1. Trimming cost V 7 bases and J 4 bases; bases outside gene matches: 8. Per the germline V gene, CDR1 is ENHRY and CDR2 is SYGVKD. The CDR3 length is 14 residues. The CDR3 region has the DNA TGTGCCATCACCCCGGGACAGGGTGGTTACGAGCAGTACTTC. This sequence encodes CAITPGQGGYEQYF.

V and J are TRBV25-1 and TRBJ1-2, with D unresolved. The V end was cut by 4 bases, the J end by 4 bases, with 7 bases between. From germline, CDR1 is MGHDK and CDR2 SYGVNS. The CDR3 totals 12 residues. CDR3: CASSGSSYGYTF. CDR3 nucleotide sequence: TGTGCCAGCAGTGGTTCTAGCTATGGCTACACCTTC.

This chain uses TRBV6-1 with TRBJ2-2; D is unresolved. The CDR3 has 14 amino acids. Germline values: CDR1 MNHNS, CDR2 SASEGT. Trimming took 2 bases from V and 6 from J, leaving 10 bases between them. CDR3 loop: CASSETLRAGELFF. The CDR3 bases are TGTGCCAGCAGTGAAACCCTGAGAGCCGGGGAGCTGTTTTTT.

J is TRBJ2-7 and V is TRBV5-1; 12 bases line up with TRBD2. The CDR3 totals 16 residues. V trimming: 4 bases; J trimming: 5 bases; junction bases outside the gene matches: 10. In germline, CDR1 is SGHRS, CDR2 YFSETQ. This CDR3 is CASSPGGTSGFHEQYF. DNA for the CDR3: TGCGCCAGCAGCCCGGGCGGGACTAGCGGGTTCCACGAGCAGTACTTC.

The genes are TRBV5-1 and TRBJ1-1, with TRBD1 matching over 9 bases. After removal of 2 bases from V and 4 bases from J, the junction contained 3 bases not matched to a gene. Per the germline V gene, CDR1 is SGHRS and CDR2 is YFSETQ. CDR3 length: 14 amino acids. The CDR3 loop reads CASSLQGAVTEAFF. The DNA of the CDR3 is TGCGCCAGCAGCTTACAGGGGGCGGTCACTGAAGCTTTCTTT.

The chain employs TRBV7-2 and TRBJ2-1; 11 bases agree with TRBD2. The CDR3 length is 15 residues. The V gene's germline CDR1 is SGHTA and CDR2 FQGNSA. V shed 4 bases and J 7 bases; nucleotides not matched to a gene: 6. The CDR3 DNA reads as TGTGCCAGCAGCTCACTAGCGGGGGTCTGGAATGAGCAGTTCTTC. Its translation is CASSSLAGVWNEQFF.

The chain carries TRBV18 and TRBJ1-2; D may be TRBD1 (6 bases). Germline CDR1 reads KGHSH; CDR2 reads LQKENI. The CDR3 extends over 14 amino acids. Trimming removed 1 base from V and 5 bases from J, with 11 bases in between. CDR3 DNA sequence: TGTGCCAGCTCACCACGACAGGACGATTATGGCTACACCTTC. Translating it yields CASSPRQDDYGYTF.

The J gene is TRBJ2-7, the V gene TRBV18; possibly TRBD2 for D (5 bases). The CDR3 length is 15 residues. Trimming shortened V by 2 bases and J by 4 bases, and 15 bases separated the two germline ends. Per the germline V gene, CDR1 is KGHSH and CDR2 is LQKENI. The CDR3 loop reads CASSPSPPGVYEQYF. The CDR3 DNA reads TGTGCCAGCTCACCATCACCCCCCGGGGTTTACGAGCAGTACTTC.

The rearrangement links TRBV5-1 to TRBJ2-3; TRBD2 matches at 10 bases. The CDR3 consists of 18 residues. CDR1 SGHRS and CDR2 YFSETQ come from the germline V gene. Trimming at V came to 2 bases and at J to 1 base, leaving 10 bases not matched to a gene. Written as DNA, the CDR3 is TGCGCCAGCAGCTTTGGTCTAGCGGGGGCCCCTGGCACAGATACGCAGTATTTT. Translation: CASSFGLAGAPGTDTQYF.

The rearrangement links TRBV4-2 to TRBJ2-3, with 11 bases aligning to TRBD2. The V gene's germline CDR1 is LGHNA and CDR2 YNFKEQ. The CDR3 runs 16 residues. Losses at the gene ends were 2 bases for V and 3 bases for J; bases not matched to a gene: 4. CDR3 residues: CASSQPGTSGTDTQYF. CDR3 bases: TGTGCCAGCAGCCAACCGGGGACTAGCGGAACAGATACGCAGTATTTT.